This T cell receptor (beta chain) was sequenced for a study of cytotoxic CD8 clonotypes in ibrutinib-treated CLL. In the study overall: An average of around 250,000 productive templates and around 100,000 productive rearrangements was obtained per sample. Study-wide points: Relative to age-matched healthy donors, clonality at baseline was higher, and it tracked circulating CD8+ T-cell counts.

This clone was detected only a few times. What it binds is not known. Data came from immunoSEQ multiplex PCR; TCRdb stores just in-frame clones and leaves some out. The sample holds more than 200,000 clones; less than 75% are singletons and the top ten take 15%. Germline assignment: CDR1 MNHEY and CDR2 SMNVEV (reference sequence). With 4 bases removed from V and 0 bases from J, the gap between germline ends came to 12 bases. This CDR3 spans 15 amino acids. The V gene is TRBV27, the J gene TRBJ2-5; D gene ambiguous. The sample was PBMCs, taken after 24 months of ibrutinib treatment. The clonotype was recovered from a human donor with chronic lymphocytic leukemia. DNA of the CDR3: TGTGCCAGCAGTTCCATCCGACTGTACCAAGAGACCCAGTACTTC. Translation: CASSSIRLYQETQYF.